This TCR beta chain was found in a study of response to subunit inactivated influenza vaccine. TCRdb reprocessed the RT-PCR reads with MiXCR, giving one entry per CDR3 protein. This table holds over 800,000 distinct CDR3 sequences, about 20% found once. General study results and limits: New T cells are recruited in small numbers by each seasonal influenza vaccination, according to the authors' suggestion.

Trimming pared 0 bases from V and 0 bases from J, leaving 20 bases between. The CDR3 consists of 19 residues. Germline lookup yields CDR1 SGHAT and CDR2 FQNNGV. This clonotype was found many times. Its antigen is still unknown. This rearrangement joins TRBV11-2 to TRBJ2-5; the D gene could be TRBD1 or TRBD2 (5 bases each). Sequencing used PBMCs from blood, obtained about 5 days after vaccination. The sequence derives from a man aged 50 or older who received an inactivated influenza vaccine. As DNA, the CDR3 is TGTGCCAGCAGCTTAGATAGTGGTAGGGGACGGTGGTACCAAGAGACCCAGTACTTC. Translated: CASSLDSGRGRWYQETQYF.